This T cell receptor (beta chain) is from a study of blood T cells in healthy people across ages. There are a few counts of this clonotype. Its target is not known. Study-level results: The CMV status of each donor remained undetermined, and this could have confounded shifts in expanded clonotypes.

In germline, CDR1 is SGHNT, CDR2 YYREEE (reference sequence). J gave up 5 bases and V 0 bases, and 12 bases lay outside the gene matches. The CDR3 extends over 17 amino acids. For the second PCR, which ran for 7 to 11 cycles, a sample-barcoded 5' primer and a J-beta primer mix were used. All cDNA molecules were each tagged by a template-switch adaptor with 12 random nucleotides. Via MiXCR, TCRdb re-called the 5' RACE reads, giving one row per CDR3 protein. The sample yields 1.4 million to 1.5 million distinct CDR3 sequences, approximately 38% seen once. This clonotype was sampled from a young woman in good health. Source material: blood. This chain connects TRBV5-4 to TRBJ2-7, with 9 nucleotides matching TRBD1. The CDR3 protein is CASSLDLGQGPPNEQYF. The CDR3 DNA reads TGTGCCAGCAGCTTGGATCTAGGACAGGGGCCCCCTAACGAGCAGTACTTC. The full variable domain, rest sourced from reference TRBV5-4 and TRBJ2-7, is ETGVTQSPTHLIKTRGQQVTLRCSSQSGHNTVSWYQQALGQGPQFIFQYYREEENGRGNFPPRFSGLQFPNYSSELNVNALELDDSALYLCASSLDLGQGPPNEQYFGPGTRLTVT.